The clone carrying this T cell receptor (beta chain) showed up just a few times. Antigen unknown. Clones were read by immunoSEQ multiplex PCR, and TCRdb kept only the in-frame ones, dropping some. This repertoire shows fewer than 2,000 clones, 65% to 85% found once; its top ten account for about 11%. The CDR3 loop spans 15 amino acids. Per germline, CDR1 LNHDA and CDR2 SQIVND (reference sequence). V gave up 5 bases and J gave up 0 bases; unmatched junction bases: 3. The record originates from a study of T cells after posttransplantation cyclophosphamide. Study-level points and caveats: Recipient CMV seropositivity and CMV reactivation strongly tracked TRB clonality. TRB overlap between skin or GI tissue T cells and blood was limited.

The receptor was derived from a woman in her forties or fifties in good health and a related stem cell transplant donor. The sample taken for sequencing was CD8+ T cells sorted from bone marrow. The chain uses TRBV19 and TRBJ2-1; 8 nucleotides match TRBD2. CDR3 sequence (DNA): TGTGCCAGTAGTTCACTAGCGGCCTCCTACAATGAGCAGTTCTTC. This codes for CASSSLAASYNEQFF.